This T cell receptor beta chain was documented in a study of OX40 agonist ivuxolimab in advanced cancers. Background on the whole study: Ivuxolimab, which targeted the costimulatory receptor OX40 (CD134), was an agonistic, fully human IgG2 monoclonal antibody. Intravenous ivuxolimab was administered to patients every 2 weeks at six dose levels: 0.01, 0.1, 0.3, 1.5, 3 and 10 mg/kg. Of the approximately 54 patients in dose escalation, 19 had hepatocellular carcinoma, some 15 had melanoma, 9 had renal cell carcinoma and 9 had head and neck cancer. The dose-escalation cohort was 80% to 90% male with a mean age of roughly 60 years, ranging from roughly 23 to 90. Prior anti-PD-1, anti-PD-L1 or anti-CTLA-4 therapy was permitted, and 30% to 50% of dose-escalation patients had received checkpoint inhibitors. Partial responses occurred in three dose-escalation patients: two with cutaneous melanoma and one with hepatocellular carcinoma. Peripheral TCRbeta sequencing aimed to test whether ivuxolimab altered TCR sequence diversity and caused clonal T-cell expansion. The paper describes the monotherapy dose-escalation part (N ≈ 49 patients) of the phase I trial of ivuxolimab.

What the work shows at the level of the full study, not this receptor alone: Clonal expansion of both CD4+ and CD8+ blood T cells was observed from baseline to week 6 at doses 0.1 to 3.0 mg/kg. Low levels of normalized T-cell clonal expansion were also seen in some patients who did not respond. The antigen specificity of the peripheral T cells that underwent clonal expansion was not determined. Partial responders in the 0.1-3.0 mg/kg groups had among the lowest normalized peripheral clonal expansion, especially among CD8+ T cells. After ivuxolimab, expanded clones were on average more numerous among CD8+ T cells than among CD4+ T cells.

For sequencing of the TCRbeta CDR3 region, genomic DNA was extracted from the sorted cells. The immunoSEQ Assay was used to sequence the TCRbeta CDR3 regions. This is the immuneACCESS table as TCRdb keeps it, with only in-frame sequences that have V and J called. A part of the clones is gone; compared with another copy, unresolved V genes explain less than half, and the rest is unexplained. Within this sample are under 85,000 clones, with about 81% of them counted one time only. The ten largest clones add up to approximately 5% of the sample. There are 17 amino acids in the CDR3, from cysteine to phenylalanine inclusive. The CDR3 DNA has 51 bases and is translated from base 1. CDR1 and CDR2 are read off the germline V gene (reference sequence) as SEHNR and FQNEAQ. The germline V and J ends show losses of 3 bases and 4 bases respectively, and no gene match explains 8 bases of the junction. In this sample, this clone turned up a few times. Its antigen target is currently unknown. Qualities for individual bases were not recorded, and no much larger clone is one base off.

The trial excluded patients who had a history of autoimmune disease or were on systemic immunosuppression. Peripheral blood for TCR sequencing was collected from all dose cohorts at baseline, on cycle 4 day 1, and on cycle 7 day 1. The samples were drawn from a first-in-human, open-label, multicenter phase I dose-escalation trial of ivuxolimab. The trial enrolled adults with locally advanced or metastatic head and neck squamous cell, hepatocellular, melanoma or renal cell carcinoma. Before TCR sequencing, CD4+ and CD8+ T cells were separately sorted from peripheral blood. The clonotype originates from an adult with an advanced solid tumor such as melanoma, head and neck, liver or kidney cancer. Sequences were derived from CD4+ or CD8+ T cells sorted from blood, sampled in a trial of the OX40 agonist ivuxolimab. This sequence uses TRBV7-9 and TRBJ1-4; a stretch of 10 junction bases matches TRBD1. The sequence in DNA is TGTGCCAGCAGCTTTACTTGGGACAGGGGCCTTAATGAAAAACTGTTTTTT. Protein translation: CASSFTWDRGLNEKLFF.